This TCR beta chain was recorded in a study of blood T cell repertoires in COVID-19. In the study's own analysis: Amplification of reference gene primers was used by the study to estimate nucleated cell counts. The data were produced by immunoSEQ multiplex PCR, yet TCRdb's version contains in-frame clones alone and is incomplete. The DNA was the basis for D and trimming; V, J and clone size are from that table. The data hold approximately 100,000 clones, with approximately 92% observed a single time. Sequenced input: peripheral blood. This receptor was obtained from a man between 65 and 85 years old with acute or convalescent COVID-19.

This CDR3 reads CASSAHQNTEAFF. The CDR3 DNA reads as TGCGCCAGCAGCGCACACCAGAACACTGAAGCTTTCTTT. V is TRBV5-1 and J is TRBJ1-1, with D hard to call. The V gene's germline CDR1 is SGHRS and CDR2 YFSETQ. Trimming left V 4 bases short and J 1 base short, with 8 bases between. The CDR3 covers 13 residues.